A single sample gave rise to the 5 T cell receptor beta chains below, sequenced in a study of T cells after yellow fever vaccination. In TCRdb, the 5' RACE reads were re-called with MiXCR into one record per CDR3 protein. The sample yields hundreds of thousands of distinct CDR3 sequences, 12% seen once. Sequences were derived from PBMCs, sampled on the day of the yellow fever booster vaccination. The receptors stem from a man aged 30 to 45 who received the YFV17D yellow fever vaccine.

This clonotype has a handful of counts. The J gene is TRBJ2-7, the V gene TRBV20-1, with 9 bases fitting TRBD2. Germline CDR1 is DFQATT and CDR2 is SNEGSKA (reference sequence). This CDR3 has 13 residues. V dropped 3 bases and J dropped 2; count of bases not matched to a gene: 2. The chain's CDR3 is CSARSSGTYEQYF. CDR3 nucleotides: TGCAGTGCTAGGTCTAGCGGGACCTACGAGCAGTACTTC.

The chain carries TRBV9 and TRBJ1-1; D not certain. The CDR3 extends over 13 amino acids. Germline values: CDR1 SGDLS, CDR2 YYNGEE. Trimming left V 0 bases short and J 0 bases short, with 3 bases between. CDR3 coding DNA: TGTGCCAGCAGCGTAGCGTTGAACACTGAAGCTTTCTTT. It codes for CASSVALNTEAFF. The full variable domain, rest sourced from reference TRBV9 and TRBJ1-1, is DSGVTQTPKHLITATGQRVTLRCSPRSGDLSVYWYQQSLDQGLQFLIQYYNGEERAKGNILERFSAQQFPDLHSELNLSSLELGDSALYFCASSVALNTEAFFGQGTRLTVV.

This clonotype appeared many times. The J gene is TRBJ2-1, the V gene TRBV7-2, with D possibly TRBD2 on 6 matching bases. The germline gives CDR1 SGHTA, CDR2 FQGNSA. The length of the CDR3 is 13 residues. Between the trimmed V and J ends, which lost 3 bases and 7 bases, there was a span of 10 bases. The DNA for the CDR3 is TGTGCCAGCAGCTTCGGGAGCTGGAATGAGCAGTTCTTC. It specifies CASSFGSWNEQFF.

The V and J genes are TRBV28 and TRBJ2-7, with 9 bases lining up with TRBD2. J was trimmed by 7 bases and V by 10 bases; bases with no gene match: 11. The CDR3 length is 13 residues. Germline loops: CDR1 MDHEN, CDR2 SYDVKM. The CDR3 nucleotides read TGTGCCATAGAGGCGGGAGGGGGGGGTGAGCAGTACTTC. Translating it yields CAIEAGGGGEQYF.

This clonotype occurred a few times. This chain connects TRBV12-3 or TRBV12-4 to TRBJ2-7; possibly TRBD1 for D (6 bases). V lost 1 base and J lost 5, with 12 bases in between. The CDR3 is 14 residues long. The CDR3 here is CASSLGGPGDEQYF. For the CDR3, the DNA is TGTGCCAGCAGTTTAGGGGGGCCAGGCGACGAGCAGTACTTC.